This TCR beta chain emerged from a study of early T cells in non-severe SARS-CoV-2 infection (dated by TCRdb to 2020 to 2023). About the investigation overall: TCR sequencing used bulk RNA from unsorted whole blood, so alpha and beta chains could not be paired. The paper as a whole reports these results and caveats: VDJdb matching was skewed toward anti-spike CD8 responses and likely underestimated virus-specific expansions, missing private and CD4 specificities.

A case-control design nested within a healthcare worker cohort in London, UK, was used, with weekly nasopharyngeal swab PCR tests and blood sampling performed. Healthcare workers were enrolled in the week of the UK lockdown, from 23 to 31 March 2020, and were followed every week for up to roughly 15 weeks. Preparation of the library involved 5' RACE. The sequencer was a NextSeq 500. In the TCR library protocol, unique molecular identifiers were attached to individual cDNA molecules to correct for PCR bias and sequencing error. Sequencing covered both TCR alpha and beta chains, and within each sample the abundances of alpha and beta sequences were tightly co-correlated. In the authors' own workflow: Decombinator V4 was used to annotate TCR sequences for V gene, J gene and CDR3. Expanded TCRs were defined as changing significantly between any two time points under a Poisson model with p below 0.0001. TCR abundances were normalised to the total number of TCRs sequenced per sample and expressed as counts per million. MAIT TCRs were defined by TRAV1-2 paired with TRAJ12, TRAJ20 or TRAJ33, and iNKT TCRs by TRAV10 paired with TRAJ18. VDJdb, accessed on 1 November 2021, was searched for TCRs annotated for CMV, EBV and SARS-CoV-2, and TCRs annotated for more than one antigen were excluded. TCRdb passed the public sequencing reads through fastp at Q25 and MiXCR, retaining productive beta sequences. Rows are unified per CDR3 protein, each entry keeping the most common DNA and genes. TCRdb assigned the V and J calls; the authors' analysis was not used. The sample table lists around 77,000 distinct CDR3 sequences, over 4% of them with a count of one. 6.5% to 8% of the sample is taken by the ten largest.

The CDR3 starts with the cysteine, ends with the phenylalanine, and has 11 residues. Only the CDR3 portion is preserved as DNA: 33 bases, with reading frame beginning at the first base. As encoded in the germline V gene, CDR1 is SGHTS while CDR2 is YDEGEE. V is clipped by 4 bases and J by 8 bases, and the sequence between their germline boundaries is 9 bases long. This clonotype was found a few times. Its antigen target is currently unknown. The sample holds no much larger clone one base away, and base qualities are not on file. Material: whole blood, obtained at baseline. The chain is made from TRBV5-8 and TRBJ1-2; the D gene lacks a confident call. The receptor was isolated from an adult who was a healthcare worker with PCR-confirmed SARS-CoV-2 infection or an uninfected control (not recorded which). The CDR3 reads CASSLRAGYTF. At the DNA level, the sequence is TGTGCCAGCAGCCTGAGAGCCGGCTACACCTTC. With all but the CDR3 taken from the reference TRBV5-8 and TRBJ1-2 genes, the full variable domain is: EAGVTQSPTHLIKTRGQQATLRCSPISGHTSVYWYQQALGLGLQFLLWYDEGEERNRGNFPPRFSGRQFPNYSSELNVNALELEDSALYLCASSLRAGYTFGSGTRLTVV.